This T cell receptor (beta chain) was recorded in a study of OX40 agonist ivuxolimab in advanced cancers. Whole-study results and caveats: At 0.1 to 3.0 mg/kg, clonal expansion of CD4+ and CD8+ blood T cells had occurred by week 6. Among the least clonally expanded were partial responders at 0.1-3.0 mg/kg.

Libraries were prepared by immunoSEQ multiplex PCR; TCRdb keeps only in-frame clonotypes and omits some of them. The table lists about 75,000 clones, approximately 86% of them singletons. With respect to this clone: Its antigen is undetermined.

Germline V gives CDR1 SEHNR, CDR2 FQNEAQ (reference sequence). The V gene end was trimmed by 0 bases and the J gene end by 8 bases; junction bases not matched to a gene: 10. The CDR3 length is 16 residues. The chain links TRBV7-9 to TRBJ2-1, with 7 positions matching TRBD1. This sample comprised CD4+ or CD8+ T cells sorted from blood, obtained in a trial of the OX40 agonist ivuxolimab. This receptor was identified in an adult with an advanced solid tumor such as melanoma, head and neck, liver or kidney cancer. In nucleotides, the CDR3 is TGTGCCAGCAGCTTAGCGGCCAGGGGGAAGTTGGATGAGCAGTTCTTC. This translates into CASSLAARGKLDEQFF.